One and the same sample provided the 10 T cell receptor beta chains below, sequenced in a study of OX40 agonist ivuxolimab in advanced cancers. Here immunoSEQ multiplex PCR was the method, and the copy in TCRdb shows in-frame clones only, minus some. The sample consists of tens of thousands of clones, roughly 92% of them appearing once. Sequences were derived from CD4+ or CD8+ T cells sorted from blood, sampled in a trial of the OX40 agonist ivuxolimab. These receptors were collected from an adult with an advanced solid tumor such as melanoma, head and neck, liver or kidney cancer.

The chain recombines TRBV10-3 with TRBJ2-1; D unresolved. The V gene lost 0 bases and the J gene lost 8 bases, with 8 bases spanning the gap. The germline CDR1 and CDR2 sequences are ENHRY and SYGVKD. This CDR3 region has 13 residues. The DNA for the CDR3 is TGTGCCATCAGTGAGTCCGGGTGGGATGAGCAGTTCTTC. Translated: CAISESGWDEQFF.

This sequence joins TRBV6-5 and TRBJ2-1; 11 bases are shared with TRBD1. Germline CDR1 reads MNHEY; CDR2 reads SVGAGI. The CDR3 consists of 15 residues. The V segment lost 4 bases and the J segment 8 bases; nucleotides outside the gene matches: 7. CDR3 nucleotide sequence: TGTGCCAGCAGTTTCCGGACAGGGGGCGGGGATGAGCAGTTCTTC. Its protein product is CASSFRTGGGDEQFF.

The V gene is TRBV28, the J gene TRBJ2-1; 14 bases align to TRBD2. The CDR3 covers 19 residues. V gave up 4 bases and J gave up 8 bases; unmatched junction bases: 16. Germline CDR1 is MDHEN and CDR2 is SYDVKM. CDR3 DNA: TGTGCCAGCAGTTCTCCACGGGGGACTAGCGGGAGAGGAAACGATGAGCAGTTCTTC. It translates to CASSSPRGTSGRGNDEQFF.

The CDR3 DNA reads as TGTGCCAGTACTGCATCGGGGGGGTCCTACAATGAGCAGTTCTTC. Protein: CASTASGGSYNEQFF. The rearrangement joins TRBV19 to TRBJ2-1; 8 nucleotides align to TRBD2. Germline loops: CDR1 LNHDA, CDR2 SQIVND (reference sequence). The CDR3 sequence is 15 residues long. V trimming: 7 bases; J trimming: 1 base; junction bases outside the gene matches: 6.

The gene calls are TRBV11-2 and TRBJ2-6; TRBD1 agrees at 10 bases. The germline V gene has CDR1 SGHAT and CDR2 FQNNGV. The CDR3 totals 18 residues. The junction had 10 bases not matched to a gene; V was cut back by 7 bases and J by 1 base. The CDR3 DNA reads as TGTGCCAGCAAACAAGGGGACAGGGGACTTTCTGGGGCCAACGTCCTGACTTTC. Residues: CASKQGDRGLSGANVLTF.

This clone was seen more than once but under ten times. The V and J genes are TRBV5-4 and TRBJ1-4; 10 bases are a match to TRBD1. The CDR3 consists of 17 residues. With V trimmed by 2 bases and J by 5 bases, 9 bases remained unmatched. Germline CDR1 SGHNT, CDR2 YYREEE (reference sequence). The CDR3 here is CASSFPGQGFENEKLFF. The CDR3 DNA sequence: TGTGCCAGCAGCTTCCCGGGACAGGGGTTTGAGAATGAAAAACTGTTTTTT. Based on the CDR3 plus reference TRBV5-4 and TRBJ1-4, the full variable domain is ETGVTQSPTHLIKTRGQQVTLRCSSQSGHNTVSWYQQALGQGPQFIFQYYREEENGRGNFPPRFSGLQFPNYSSELNVNALELDDSALYLCASSFPGQGFENEKLFFGSGTQLSVL.

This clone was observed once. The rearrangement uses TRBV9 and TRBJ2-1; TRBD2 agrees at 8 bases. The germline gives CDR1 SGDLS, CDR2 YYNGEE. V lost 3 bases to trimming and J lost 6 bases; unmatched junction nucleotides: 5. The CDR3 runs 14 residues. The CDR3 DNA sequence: TGTGCCAGCAGCGAGGCGGGAGGACCCAATGAGCAGTTCTTC. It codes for CASSEAGGPNEQFF.

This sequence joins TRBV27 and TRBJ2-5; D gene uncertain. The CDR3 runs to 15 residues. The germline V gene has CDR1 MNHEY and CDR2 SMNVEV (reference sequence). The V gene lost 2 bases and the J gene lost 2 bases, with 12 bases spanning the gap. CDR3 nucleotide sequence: TGTGCCAGCAGTTTAGAGTCTGGCAGTCAAGAGACCCAGTACTTC. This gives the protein CASSLESGSQETQYF.

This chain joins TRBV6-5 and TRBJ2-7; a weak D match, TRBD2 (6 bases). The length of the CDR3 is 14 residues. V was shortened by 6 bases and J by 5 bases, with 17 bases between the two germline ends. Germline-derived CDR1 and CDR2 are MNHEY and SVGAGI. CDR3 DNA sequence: TGTGCCAGCAGGGACGGTGGGGGGATCCACGAGCAGTACTTC. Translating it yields CASRDGGGIHEQYF.

CDR3 residues: CASSLVDTAYEQYF. CDR3 nucleotide sequence: TGTGCCAGCAGCTTAGTTGACACGGCCTACGAGCAGTACTTC. This chain connects TRBV11-2 to TRBJ2-7; no definite D call. From germline, CDR1 is SGHAT and CDR2 FQNNGV. Trimming pared 1 base from V and 2 bases from J, leaving 9 bases between. The CDR3 consists of 14 residues.